The next 16 T cell receptor beta chains were all read from a single sample in a study of beta chain features in type 1 diabetes. Expressed TCRB transcripts were sequenced because the isolated RNA had all been reverse transcribed beforehand. Clones were read by immunoSEQ multiplex PCR, and TCRdb kept only the in-frame ones, dropping some. The sample carries 150,000 or so clones, about 9% recorded once. Study-wide results and limits: Moderate yet significant TCRB CDR3 shortening was seen in Type 1 diabetes patients in all four CD4+ subsets.

No antigen has been assigned to these receptors. Sequencing was performed on central memory CD4+ T cells from blood. The receptor set was obtained from a woman under 30 with type 1 diabetes.

The chain is built from TRBV7-9 and TRBJ2-3; the match to TRBD1 covers 7 bases. V trimming: 5 bases; J trimming: 0 bases; junction bases outside the gene matches: 8. This CDR3 is 16 amino acids long. CDR1 and CDR2 from the germline V gene are SEHNR and FQNEAQ (reference sequence). The CDR3 sequence is CASSVTGASSTDTQYF. The CDR3 DNA is TGTGCCAGCAGCGTTACAGGGGCCTCCAGCACAGATACGCAGTATTTT. Full variable domain (remainder filled in from reference TRBV7-9 and TRBJ2-3): DTGVSQNPRHKITKRGQNVTFRCDPISEHNRLYWYRQTLGQGPEFLTYFQNEAQLEKSRLLSDRFSAERPKGSFSTLEIQRTEQGDSAMYLCASSVTGASSTDTQYFGPGTRLTVL.

V is TRBV10-3 and J is TRBJ1-1, with 9 nucleotides matching TRBD1. Germline loops: CDR1 ENHRY, CDR2 SYGVKD. The J segment lost 2 bases and the V segment lost 4 bases, leaving 5 bases of the junction unmatched. The CDR3 extends over 15 amino acids. Here the CDR3 reads CAISAVQGANTEAFF. CDR3 nucleotide sequence: TGTGCCATCAGTGCCGTACAGGGGGCAAACACTGAAGCTTTCTTT.

V and J are TRBV7-3 and TRBJ1-1, with 10 nucleotides matching TRBD1. V shed 5 bases and J 11 bases; nucleotides not matched to a gene: 8. The germline V gene encodes CDR1 SGHTA and CDR2 FQGTGA. This CDR3 has 13 residues. CDR3 amino acids: CASSRSGQGGAFF. The CDR3 DNA sequence: TGTGCCAGCAGCAGGAGCGGACAGGGGGGCGCTTTCTTT.

The chain links TRBV5-1 to TRBJ2-7; TRBD1 agrees at 8 bases. The junction had 6 bases not matched to a gene; V was cut back by 7 bases and J by 6 bases. The CDR3 length is 12 residues. From germline, CDR1 is SGHRS and CDR2 YFSETQ. The CDR3 protein is CASGRTGSEQYF. The CDR3 nucleotides read TGCGCCAGCGGACGGACAGGGAGCGAGCAGTACTTC.

This clone has just a few counts. The rearrangement uses TRBV6-1 and TRBJ2-3; a possible D gene is TRBD2 (6 bases). The CDR3 consists of 15 residues. Trimming left V 10 bases short and J 2 bases short, with 19 bases between. Per germline, CDR1 MNHNS and CDR2 SASEGT. The CDR3 DNA reads TGTGCCACTCTGAGGGGACTGTCGGTCACAGATACGCAGTATTTT. Protein sequence: CATLRGLSVTDTQYF.

The gene calls are TRBV18 and TRBJ2-5, with D possibly matching TRBD2 (6 bases). Germline CDR1 is KGHSH and CDR2 is LQKENI. This CDR3 spans 14 amino acids. Trimming cost V 6 bases and J 5 bases, with 16 bases left between them. The CDR3 sequence: CASSLSGGGETQYF. CDR3 coding DNA: TGTGCCAGCTCCCTTAGCGGAGGAGGGGAGACCCAGTACTTC. Together with reference TRBV18 and TRBJ2-5, the CDR3 gives the full variable domain: NAGVMQNPRHLVRRRGQEARLRCSPMKGHSHVYWYRQLPEEGLKFMVYLQKENIIDESGMPKERFSAEFPKEGPSILRIQQVVRGDSAAYFCASSLSGGGETQYFGPGTRLLVL.

This clone was recorded many times. V and J are TRBV28 and TRBJ1-2; TRBD1 matches at 9 bases. Trimming removed 3 bases from V and 4 bases from J; junction bases left unmatched: 3. Germline V CDR1 and CDR2: MDHEN, SYDVKM. The CDR3 sequence is 14 residues long. CDR3 bases: TGTGCCAGCAGTTTTAGGACAGGGGTCTATGGCTACACCTTC. Translation gives CASSFRTGVYGYTF.

There are a few counts of this clone. This rearrangement joins TRBV7-2 to TRBJ2-6; perhaps TRBD1 as D (6 bases). Germline V lookup: CDR1 SGHTA, CDR2 FQGNSA. V gave up 5 bases and J gave up 2 bases, with 10 bases separating them. This CDR3 region has 15 residues. Written as DNA, the CDR3 is TGTGCCAGCAGCATAACAGGGACTGGGGCCAACGTCCTGACTTTC. As protein: CASSITGTGANVLTF.

This clone was counted between two and nine times. V and J are TRBV28 and TRBJ1-4; TRBD1 might be the D (6 bases). The CDR3 is 15 amino acids. The V and J ends lost 5 bases and 7 bases respectively, with 17 bases between them. Germline CDR1 MDHEN, CDR2 SYDVKM. The DNA of the CDR3 is TGTGCCAGCAGTAAGAACAGGGTTAGAGGTGAAAAACTGTTTTTT. This sequence encodes CASSKNRVRGEKLFF.

Turning to this clone: Other DNA sequences from this sample encode an identical CDR3 as well. This chain links TRBV2 with TRBJ1-1; TRBD1 matches 8 bases. The CDR3 runs 14 residues. Unmatched junction bases numbered 5, after V lost 6 bases and J lost 2 bases. From germline, CDR1 is SNHLY and CDR2 FYNNEI. The CDR3 is CASSKGQGNTEAFF. The CDR3 DNA is TGTGCCAGCAGCAAAGGACAGGGCAACACTGAAGCTTTCTTT.

The chain employs TRBV6-6 and TRBJ2-3; D is possibly TRBD2 (5 bases). V lost 6 bases, J lost 1 base, and 14 bases lay in between. The CDR3 has 15 residues. CDR1 is MNHNY and CDR2 is SVGAGI in the germline V gene (reference sequence). CDR3 nucleotides: TGTGCCAGCAGGCCCGGCCGAGCGGGCACAGATACGCAGTATTTT. Protein sequence: CASRPGRAGTDTQYF.

CDR3 region: CASSQDFGRAGELFF. The CDR3 DNA reads TGCGCCAGCAGCCAAGATTTCGGGAGGGCCGGGGAGCTGTTTTTT. The chain has TRBV4-3 and TRBJ2-2; 8 nucleotides agree with TRBD2. The junction had 3 bases not matched to a gene; V was cut back by 0 bases and J by 6 bases. From germline, CDR1 is LGHNA and CDR2 YSLEER. The CDR3 has 15 amino acids.

The rearrangement uses TRBV19 and TRBJ2-1; D not resolved. V lost 3 bases and J lost 2, with 11 bases in between. The CDR3 length is 15 residues. Germline V gives CDR1 LNHDA, CDR2 SQIVND (reference sequence). The CDR3 protein is CASSIPAVTYNEQFF. Written as DNA, the CDR3 is TGTGCCAGTAGTATTCCTGCGGTTACCTACAATGAGCAGTTCTTC.

A few counts support this clone. In nucleotides, the CDR3 is TGTGCCACCAGCAGAGGTGGCGGGGCCTACGAGCAGTACTTC. Amino acids: CATSRGGGAYEQYF. The V and J genes are TRBV15 and TRBJ2-7; a weak D match, TRBD2 (6 bases). The V gene's germline CDR1 is LNHNV and CDR2 YYDKDF (reference sequence). The length of the CDR3 is 14 residues. V lost 1 base to trimming and J lost 2 bases, with 9 bases between them.

The chain combines TRBV2 with TRBJ2-2; D unresolved. The CDR3 is 14 amino acids. Per the germline V gene, CDR1 is SNHLY and CDR2 is FYNNEI. V was shortened by 1 base and J by 1 base, with 4 bases between the two germline ends. The CDR3 sequence: CASSEGRNTGELFF. CDR3 sequence (DNA): TGTGCCAGCAGTGAAGGCAGGAACACCGGGGAGCTGTTTTTT.

This chain joins TRBV5-4 and TRBJ2-1; 15 bases are a match to TRBD2. This CDR3 is 17 amino acids long. V was pared by 4 bases and J by 0 bases, with 2 bases of the junction left unmatched. CDR1 and CDR2 from the germline V gene are SGHNT and YYREEE (reference sequence). The CDR3 nucleotides read TGTGCCAGCAGCCCGGGACTAGCGGGGGGCTCCTACAATGAGCAGTTCTTC. This gives the protein CASSPGLAGGSYNEQFF.